Below are 18 T cell receptor beta chains sequenced from a single sample in a study of early T cells in non-severe SARS-CoV-2 infection. TCRdb recomputed calls from the 5' RACE reads with MiXCR, one row per CDR3 protein. This table holds fewer than 120,000 distinct CDR3 sequences, over 9.5% found once. The sequencing here drew on whole blood, taken at baseline. The source is an adult who was a healthcare worker with PCR-confirmed SARS-CoV-2 infection or an uninfected control (not recorded which).

This chain links TRBV6-5 with TRBJ1-1, with 8 nucleotides matching TRBD1. CDR3 length: 14 residues. The V gene's germline CDR1 is MNHEY and CDR2 SVGAGI. The J segment lost 3 bases and the V segment lost 5 bases, leaving 5 bases of the junction unmatched. The CDR3 here is CASSRTGRDTEAFF. The CDR3 bases are TGTGCCAGCAGTAGGACAGGGAGGGACACTGAAGCTTTCTTT.

At least ten counts were recorded for this clonotype. This chain links TRBV2 with TRBJ2-4, with D unresolved. V gave up 5 bases and J gave up 8 bases, with 10 bases separating them. CDR3 size: 12 residues. Germline lookup yields CDR1 SNHLY and CDR2 FYNNEI. The CDR3 is CASSFVGDIQYF. CDR3 coding DNA: TGTGCCAGCAGTTTTGTTGGGGACATTCAGTACTTC.

The rearrangement joins TRBV6-2 or TRBV6-3 to TRBJ2-2, with 8 bases aligning to TRBD2. The CDR3 is 13 amino acids. Trimming took 6 bases from V and 5 from J; bases not matched to a gene: 2. CDR1 is MNHEY and CDR2 is SVGEGT in the germline V gene. CDR3 amino acids: CASRSSGTGELFF. The CDR3, as DNA: TGTGCCAGCAGATCTAGCGGGACCGGGGAGCTGTTTTTT.

This clonotype was observed at least ten times. J is TRBJ2-2 and V is TRBV29-1; D is unresolved. V dropped 0 bases and J dropped 0 bases, with 8 bases sitting between them. The V gene's germline CDR1 is SQVTM and CDR2 ANQGSEA. The CDR3 runs to 15 residues. The CDR3 coding sequence is TGCAGCGTTGAAGATCGGGTTTCGAACACCGGGGAGCTGTTTTTT. This sequence encodes CSVEDRVSNTGELFF.

This clonotype was counted a few times. The gene calls are TRBV5-1 and TRBJ2-1; no firm D call. The CDR3 spans 14 residues. Per the germline V gene, CDR1 is SGHRS and CDR2 is YFSETQ. Trimming took 0 bases from V and 7 from J, leaving 11 bases between them. CDR3 region: CASSLGAAQNEQFF. DNA for the CDR3: TGCGCCAGCAGCTTGGGGGCTGCGCAGAATGAGCAGTTCTTC.

This chain links TRBV28 with TRBJ1-6; 7 nucleotides align to TRBD1. With V trimmed by 5 bases and J by 8 bases, 3 bases remained unmatched. The CDR3 contains 13 residues. CDR1 is MDHEN and CDR2 is SYDVKM in the germline V gene. The DNA of the CDR3 is TGTGCCAGCAGTGCCGACAGGGATTCACCCCTCCACTTT. This encodes CASSADRDSPLHF.

This clonotype was seen at least ten times. The J gene is TRBJ1-6, the V gene TRBV5-4; 12 positions match TRBD1. The CDR3 is 16 amino acids. The V and J ends lost 4 bases and 6 bases, in that order; junction bases with no gene match: 5. Germline CDR1 is SGHNT and CDR2 is YYREEE (reference sequence). CDR3 amino acids: CASSPGQGASNSPLHF. The CDR3 coding sequence is TGTGCCAGCAGCCCGGGACAGGGGGCAAGTAATTCACCCCTCCACTTT.

The rearrangement uses TRBV25-1 and TRBJ1-1, with 7 bases matching TRBD1. V gave up 4 bases and J gave up 10 bases; unmatched junction bases: 21. This CDR3 spans 17 amino acids. Looked up from germline, CDR1 is MGHDK and CDR2 is SYGVNS. CDR3 residues: CASSGRQGEDWLRGAFF. CDR3 DNA: TGTGCCAGCAGTGGCCGACAGGGAGAGGATTGGCTCCGGGGAGCTTTCTTT.

The CDR3 reads CASSYRHTGELFF. Here the CDR3 DNA reads TGCGCCAGCAGCTACCGTCACACCGGGGAGCTGTTTTTT. The chain carries TRBV4-1 and TRBJ2-2, with unresolved D. Germline CDR1 is MGHRA and CDR2 is YSYEKL. V was shortened by 5 bases and J by 3 bases, with 7 bases between the two germline ends. The CDR3 spans 13 residues.

This clonotype was seen only a few times. This sequence joins TRBV20-1 and TRBJ2-7, with 8 positions matching TRBD2. Germline CDR1 and CDR2: DFQATT and SNEGSKA (reference sequence). The CDR3 covers 16 residues. V shed 0 bases and J 2 bases; nucleotides not matched to a gene: 9. The CDR3 coding sequence is TGCAGTGCTAGAGATTACAGCGGGAGTTCCCCCTACGAGCAGTACTTC. Its protein is CSARDYSGSSPYEQYF.

This clonotype was detected a few times. The rearrangement joins TRBV9 to TRBJ2-7, with 7 bases that match TRBD1. The CDR3 has 13 residues. With V trimmed by 3 bases and J by 4 bases, 4 bases remained unmatched. The germline V gene has CDR1 SGDLS and CDR2 YYNGEE. Here the CDR3 reads CASSAGTEYEQYF. The CDR3 nucleotides are TGTGCCAGCAGCGCCGGGACAGAATACGAGCAGTACTTC.

This clonotype has a count of ten or more. The J gene is TRBJ2-3, the V gene TRBV6-5; 14 bases align to TRBD2. Trimming took 5 bases from V and 14 from J; bases not matched to a gene: 12. Germline CDR1 reads MNHEY; CDR2 reads SVGAGI. The CDR3 totals 15 residues. In nucleotides, the CDR3 is TGTGCCAGCAGTCCCGGGACTAGCGGGGGTCCAACTCGGTATTTT. This gives the protein CASSPGTSGGPTRYF.

V usage is TRBV7-9 and J usage is TRBJ1-1; maybe TRBD1 (5 bases). Looked up from germline, CDR1 is SEHNR and CDR2 is FQNEAQ (reference sequence). Between the trimmed V and J ends, which lost 5 bases and 7 bases, there was a span of 20 bases. This CDR3 is 15 amino acids long. The DNA for the CDR3 is TGTGCCAGCAGCCCCGCGATCCTTGGGGGAGATGAAGCTTTCTTT. Amino acids: CASSPAILGGDEAFF.

In this sample, this clonotype turned up many times. In DNA, the CDR3 is TGCGCCAGCAGCCAAGTTAGTGCTTTCACAGATACGCAGTATTTT. Residues: CASSQVSAFTDTQYF. The gene calls are TRBV4-1 and TRBJ2-3; D gene uncertain. This CDR3 is 15 amino acids long. Trimming took 1 base from V and 2 from J, leaving 10 bases between them. Germline V gene sequence: CDR1 MGHRA, CDR2 YSYEKL.

The chain has TRBV20-1 and TRBJ2-2, with 12 bases that match TRBD2. The V and J ends lost 4 bases and 0 bases, in that order; junction bases with no gene match: 6. The CDR3 totals 17 residues. The germline V gene encodes CDR1 DFQATT and CDR2 SNEGSKA (reference sequence). Written as DNA, the CDR3 is TGCAGTGCTACCAGACTAGCGGGGGTTCCGAACACCGGGGAGCTGTTTTTT. Amino acid sequence: CSATRLAGVPNTGELFF.

J is TRBJ2-5 and V is TRBV6-1, with D possibly TRBD1 on 5 matching bases. CDR1 is MNHNS, CDR2 SASEGT, per germline. V lost 2 bases and J 1 base, leaving 11 bases between the germline ends. This CDR3 is 15 amino acids long. The CDR3 loop reads CASSELWTSQETQYF. The CDR3 nucleotides read TGTGCCAGCAGTGAACTCTGGACAAGCCAAGAGACCCAGTACTTC.

This clonotype has at least ten counts. The chain has TRBV9 and TRBJ2-7, with D possibly TRBD1 on 5 matching bases. V was clipped by 1 base and J by 2 bases, with 10 bases between them. Germline CDR1 SGDLS, CDR2 YYNGEE. The CDR3 extends over 14 amino acids. This CDR3 is CASSVQGVPYEQYF. CDR3 DNA sequence: TGTGCCAGCAGCGTACAAGGGGTACCCTACGAGCAGTACTTC.

This clonotype was seen repeatedly, ten times or more. The chain combines TRBV2 with TRBJ1-6; a possible D gene is TRBD1 (5 bases). Trimming left V 6 bases short and J 6 bases short, with 9 bases between. CDR3 size: 13 residues. Germline lookup yields CDR1 SNHLY and CDR2 FYNNEI. The CDR3, as DNA: TGTGCCAGCAGGAGACAGCCTAATTCACCCCTCCACTTT. Its protein is CASRRQPNSPLHF.